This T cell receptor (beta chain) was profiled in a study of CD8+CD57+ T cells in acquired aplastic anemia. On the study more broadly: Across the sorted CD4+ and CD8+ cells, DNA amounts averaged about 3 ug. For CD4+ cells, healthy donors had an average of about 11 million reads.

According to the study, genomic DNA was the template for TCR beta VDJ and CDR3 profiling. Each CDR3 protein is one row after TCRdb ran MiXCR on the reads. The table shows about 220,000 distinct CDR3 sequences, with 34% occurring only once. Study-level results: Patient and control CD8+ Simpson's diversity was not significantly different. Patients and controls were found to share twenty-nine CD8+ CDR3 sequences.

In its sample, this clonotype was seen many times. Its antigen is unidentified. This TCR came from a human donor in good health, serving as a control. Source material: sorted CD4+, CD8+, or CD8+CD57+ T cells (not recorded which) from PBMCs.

Here the CDR3 reads CASSIRDRANTEAFF. The DNA of the CDR3 is TGTGCCAGCAGCATCCGGGACAGGGCGAACACTGAAGCTTTCTTT. The J gene is TRBJ1-1, the V gene TRBV7-8; TRBD1 matches 9 bases. V lost 5 bases and J lost 1; bases outside the gene matches: 5. The CDR3 contains 15 residues. The germline CDR1 and CDR2 sequences are SGHVS and FQNEAQ.